This TCR beta chain was sequenced in a study of cytomegalovirus exposure and HLA in healthy donors. Study information: The 100 to 150 validation repertoires and the approximately 700 first-cohort repertoires shared a platform, a later analysis reported.

For this clone: Its antigen is unknown.

Findings and caveats of the study: Generally TCR sequences proved uncommon, though certain public TCRs appeared in numerous donors. Reports showed the classifier diagnosing cytomegalovirus status with high specificity and sensitivity.

TCRdb's table, derived via immunoSEQ multiplex PCR, lists solely in-frame clones and lacks some. Here the sample spans 300,000 to 400,000 clones, nearly 90% being singletons. It was the roughly 130-subject validation cohort, separate from the approximately 700-subject first cohort, to which the donors belonged. This TCR was recovered from a man aged 25 to 40 in good health and CMV-seronegative. The sequenced sample consisted of PBMCs.

The CDR3 reads CASSESNAGPYGYTF. Here the CDR3 DNA reads TGCGCCAGCAGTGAATCCAACGCAGGGCCTTATGGCTACACCTTC. The chain couples TRBV4-1 to TRBJ1-2, with D maybe TRBD1 (5 bases). Trimming took 6 bases from V and 5 from J, leaving 19 bases between them. Germline assignment: CDR1 MGHRA and CDR2 YSYEKL. The CDR3 has 15 amino acids.